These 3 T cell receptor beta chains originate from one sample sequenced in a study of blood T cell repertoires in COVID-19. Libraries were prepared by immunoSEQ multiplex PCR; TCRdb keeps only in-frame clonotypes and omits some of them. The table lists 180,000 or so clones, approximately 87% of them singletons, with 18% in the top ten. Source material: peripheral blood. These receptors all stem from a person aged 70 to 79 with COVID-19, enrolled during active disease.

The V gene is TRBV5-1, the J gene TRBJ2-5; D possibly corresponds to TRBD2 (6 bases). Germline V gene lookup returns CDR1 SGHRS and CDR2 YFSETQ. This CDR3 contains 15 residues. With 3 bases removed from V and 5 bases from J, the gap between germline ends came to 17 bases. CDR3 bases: TGCGCCAGCAGCTACGCGGGGACGACCGGGGAGACCCAGTACTTC. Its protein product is CASSYAGTTGETQYF. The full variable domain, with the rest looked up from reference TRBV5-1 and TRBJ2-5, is KAGVTQTPRYLIKTRGQQVTLSCSPISGHRSVSWYQQTPGQGLQFLFEYFSETQRNKGNFPGRFSGRQFSNSRSEMNVSTLELGDSALYLCASSYAGTTGETQYFGPGTRLLVL.

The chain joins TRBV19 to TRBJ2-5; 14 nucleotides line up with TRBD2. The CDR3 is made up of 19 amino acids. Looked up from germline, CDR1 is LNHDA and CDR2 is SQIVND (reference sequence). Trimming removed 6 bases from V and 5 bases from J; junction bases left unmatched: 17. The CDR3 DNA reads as TGTGCCAGTAGCAACCGAGGGCCGGGACTAGCGGGAGTTGGGGAGACCCAGTACTTC. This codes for CASSNRGPGLAGVGETQYF.

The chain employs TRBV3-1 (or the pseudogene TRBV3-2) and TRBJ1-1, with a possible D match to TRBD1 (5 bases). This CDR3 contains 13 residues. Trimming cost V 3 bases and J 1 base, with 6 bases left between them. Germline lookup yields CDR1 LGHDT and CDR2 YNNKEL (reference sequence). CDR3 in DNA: TGTGCCAGCAGCCAGGACAAGAACACTGAAGCTTTCTTT. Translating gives CASSQDKNTEAFF.